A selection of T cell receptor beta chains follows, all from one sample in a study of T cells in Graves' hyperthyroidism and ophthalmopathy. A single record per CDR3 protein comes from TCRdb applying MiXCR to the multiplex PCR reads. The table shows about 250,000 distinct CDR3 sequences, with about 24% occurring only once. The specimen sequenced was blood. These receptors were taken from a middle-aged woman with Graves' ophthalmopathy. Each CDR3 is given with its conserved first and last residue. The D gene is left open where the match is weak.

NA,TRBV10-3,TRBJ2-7,CAISESRTRSFYEQYF
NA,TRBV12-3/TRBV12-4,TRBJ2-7,CASSVGFRSYEQYF
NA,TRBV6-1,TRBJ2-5,CASSEPVQETQYF
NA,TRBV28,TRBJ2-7,CASSLLTNEQYF
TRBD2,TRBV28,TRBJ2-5,CASSFIGREKGETQYF
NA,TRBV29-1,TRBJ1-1,CSVDSGTEAFF
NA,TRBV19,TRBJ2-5,CASSIGQSPGETQYF
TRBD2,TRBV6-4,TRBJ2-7,CASSSPSTRGGADEQYF
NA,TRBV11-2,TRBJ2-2,CASSVRGVNTGELFF
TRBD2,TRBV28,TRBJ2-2,CATIAGTATGELFF
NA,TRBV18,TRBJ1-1,CASSPPGLAGTEAFF
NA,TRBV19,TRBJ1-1,CASSQDTEAFF
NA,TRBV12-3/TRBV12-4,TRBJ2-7,CASSESGYYEQYF
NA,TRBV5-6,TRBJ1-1,CASGPPPGMNTEAFF
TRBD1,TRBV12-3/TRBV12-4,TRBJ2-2,CASRKGQIDTGELFF
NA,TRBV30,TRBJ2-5,CAWSYFSGGGRETQYF
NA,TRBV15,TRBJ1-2,CATSRDLGGRTF
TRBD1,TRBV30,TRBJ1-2,CAWNRDRGYGYTF
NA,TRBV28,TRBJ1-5,CASSLIKDQPQHF
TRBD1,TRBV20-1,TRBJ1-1,CSASYGQDLNTEAFF
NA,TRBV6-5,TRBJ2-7,CASSYPSPIKDYEQYF
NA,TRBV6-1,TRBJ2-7,CASISYEQYF
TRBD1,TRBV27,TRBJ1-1,CASSRTGLGAEAFF
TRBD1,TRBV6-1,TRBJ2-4,CASTEGGQGGNIQYF
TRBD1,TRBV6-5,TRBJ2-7,CASTPGQLYEQYF
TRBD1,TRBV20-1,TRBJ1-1,CSAQGGYTEAFF
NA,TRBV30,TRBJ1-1,CAWSSPGEAFF
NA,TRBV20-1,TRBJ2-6,CSARAPGSSGANVLTF
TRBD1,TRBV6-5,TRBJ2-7,CASSPGQGLSYEQYF
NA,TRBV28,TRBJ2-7,CASSWVLSYEQYF
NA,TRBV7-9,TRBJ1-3,CASSLTGWGNTIYF
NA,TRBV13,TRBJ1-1,CASSLKARDTEAFF
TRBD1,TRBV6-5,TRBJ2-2,CASRALGQGAPMRVTGELFF
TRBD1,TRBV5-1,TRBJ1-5,CASSRTGGSQPQHF
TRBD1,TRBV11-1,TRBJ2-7,CASSRFRDSSYEQYF
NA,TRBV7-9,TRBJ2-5,CASSFFRTQETQYF
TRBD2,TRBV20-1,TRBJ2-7,CSARDLYLGTSVYEQYF
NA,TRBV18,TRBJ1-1,CASSPQGRGTEAFF
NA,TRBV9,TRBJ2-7,CASRRFQGGSYEQYF
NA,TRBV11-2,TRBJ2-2,CASSSRASVNTGELFF
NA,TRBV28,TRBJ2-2,CASSLRRYTGELFF
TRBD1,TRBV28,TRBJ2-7,CASRRGQGTYEQYF
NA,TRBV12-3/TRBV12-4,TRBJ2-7,CASSGGGGVEYF
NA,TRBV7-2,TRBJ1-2,CASSLNPSKSYGYTF
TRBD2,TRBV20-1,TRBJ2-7,CSAMGLAGVFGEQYF
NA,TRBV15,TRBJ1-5,CATSRVRTQPQHF
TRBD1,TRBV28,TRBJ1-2,CASSFQDREGLGYTF
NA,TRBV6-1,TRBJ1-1,CASYDAGALNTEAFF